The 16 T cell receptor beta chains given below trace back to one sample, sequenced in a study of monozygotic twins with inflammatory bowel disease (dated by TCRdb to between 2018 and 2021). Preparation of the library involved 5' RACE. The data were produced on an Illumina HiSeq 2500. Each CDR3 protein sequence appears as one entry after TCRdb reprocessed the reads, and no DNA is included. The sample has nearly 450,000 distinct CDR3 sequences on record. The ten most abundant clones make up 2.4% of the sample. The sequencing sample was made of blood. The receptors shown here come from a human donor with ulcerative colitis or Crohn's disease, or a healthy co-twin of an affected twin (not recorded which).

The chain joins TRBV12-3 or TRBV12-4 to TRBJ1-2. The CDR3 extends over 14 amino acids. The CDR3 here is CASSLGGLWYGYTF.

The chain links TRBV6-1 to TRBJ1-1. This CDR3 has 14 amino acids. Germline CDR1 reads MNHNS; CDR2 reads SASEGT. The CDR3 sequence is CASTSGPTNTEAFF.

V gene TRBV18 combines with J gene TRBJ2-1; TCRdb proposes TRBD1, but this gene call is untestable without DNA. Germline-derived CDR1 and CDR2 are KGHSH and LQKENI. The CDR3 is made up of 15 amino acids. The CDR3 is CASSPRQGANNEQFF.

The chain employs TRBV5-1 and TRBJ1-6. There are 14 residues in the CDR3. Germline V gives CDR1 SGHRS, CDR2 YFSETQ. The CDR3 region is CASSLNVGNSPLHF. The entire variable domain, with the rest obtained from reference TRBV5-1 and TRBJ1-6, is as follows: KAGVTQTPRYLIKTRGQQVTLSCSPISGHRSVSWYQQTPGQGLQFLFEYFSETQRNKGNFPGRFSGRQFSNSRSEMNVSTLELGDSALYLCASSLNVGNSPLHFGNGTRLTVT.

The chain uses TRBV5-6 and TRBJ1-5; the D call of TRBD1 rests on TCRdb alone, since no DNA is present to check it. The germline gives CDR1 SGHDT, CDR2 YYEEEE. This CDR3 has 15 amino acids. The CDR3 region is CASSITGVPEQPQHF.

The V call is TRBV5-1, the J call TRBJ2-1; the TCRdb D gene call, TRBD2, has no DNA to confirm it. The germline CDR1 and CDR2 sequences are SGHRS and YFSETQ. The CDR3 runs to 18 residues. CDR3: CASSPGLAGGGSYNEQFF.

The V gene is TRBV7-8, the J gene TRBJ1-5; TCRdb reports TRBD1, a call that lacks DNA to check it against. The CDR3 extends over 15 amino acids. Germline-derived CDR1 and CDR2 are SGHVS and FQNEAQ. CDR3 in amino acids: CASSLAFLGDQPQHF.

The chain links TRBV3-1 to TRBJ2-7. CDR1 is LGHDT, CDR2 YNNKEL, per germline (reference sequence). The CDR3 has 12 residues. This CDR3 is CASSQEAYQQYF.

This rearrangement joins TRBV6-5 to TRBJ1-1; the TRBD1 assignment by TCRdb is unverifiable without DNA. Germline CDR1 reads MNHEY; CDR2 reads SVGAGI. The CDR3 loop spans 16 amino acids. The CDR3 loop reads CASSYHSVGENTEAFF.

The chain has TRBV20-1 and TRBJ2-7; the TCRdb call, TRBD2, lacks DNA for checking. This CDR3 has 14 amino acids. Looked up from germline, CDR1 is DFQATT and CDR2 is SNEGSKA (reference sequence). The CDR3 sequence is CSARDRRDGLEQYF.

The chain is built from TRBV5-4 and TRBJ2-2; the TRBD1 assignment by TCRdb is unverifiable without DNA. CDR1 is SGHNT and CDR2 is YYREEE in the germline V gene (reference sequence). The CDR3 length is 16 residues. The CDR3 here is CASSLGAQPGTGELFF.

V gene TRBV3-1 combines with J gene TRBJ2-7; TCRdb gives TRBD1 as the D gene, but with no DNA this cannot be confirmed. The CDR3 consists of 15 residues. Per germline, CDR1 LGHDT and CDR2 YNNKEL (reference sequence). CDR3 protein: CASSHYPGQPNEQYF.

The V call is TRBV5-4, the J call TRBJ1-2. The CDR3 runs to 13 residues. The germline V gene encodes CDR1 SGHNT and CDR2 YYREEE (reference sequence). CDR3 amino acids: CASSLDPDYGYTF.

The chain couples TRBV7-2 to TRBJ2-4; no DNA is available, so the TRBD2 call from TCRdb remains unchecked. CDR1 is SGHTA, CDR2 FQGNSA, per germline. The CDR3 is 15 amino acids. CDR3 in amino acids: CASSPEGLAKNIQYF.

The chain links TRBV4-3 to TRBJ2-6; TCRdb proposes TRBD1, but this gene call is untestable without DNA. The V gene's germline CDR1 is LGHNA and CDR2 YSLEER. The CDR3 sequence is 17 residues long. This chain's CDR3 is CASSPGHLASGANVLTF.

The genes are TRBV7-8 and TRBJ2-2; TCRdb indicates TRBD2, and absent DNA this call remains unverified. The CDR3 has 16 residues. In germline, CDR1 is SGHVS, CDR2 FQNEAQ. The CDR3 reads CASSPNSGRPPGELFF.